The clone carrying this T cell receptor beta chain showed up many times. This sample was taken from a study of T cell repertoires in cytomegalovirus infection. Study in general: Public TCR beta signature analysis indicated the presence of both CMV infection and matching HLA type.

This CDR3 region has 15 residues. Trimming took 5 bases from V and 2 from J; bases not matched to a gene: 7. The germline CDR1 and CDR2 sequences are GTSNPN and SVGIG (reference sequence). One entry per CDR3 protein, called by TCRdb with MiXCR from the reads. The sample records about 230,000 distinct CDR3 sequences, 5% to 8.5% being singletons. Sequencing was performed on PBMCs. The rearrangement uses TRBV30 and TRBJ2-1, with TRBD2 matching 9 bases. The sequence was obtained from a human donor in good health (CMV status not recorded). Some clones in this sample may be carry-over from other donors' samples. This CDR3 reads CAWGSGGGAYNEQFF. The CDR3 nucleotides read TGTGCCTGGGGGTCAGGCGGGGGGGCCTACAATGAGCAGTTCTTC.